The present T cell receptor (beta chain) was sequenced within a study of T cells after yellow fever vaccination. This clonotype was counted between two and nine times. No antigen is known for it. Study-level findings and limits: In post-booster samples, most primary-vaccination clones reappeared (about 96% CD4, 88% CD8). Some clonotypes were seen in both the CD4 and the CD8 compartments. These made up a small share and likely arose from convergent recombination.

TCRdb fed the 5' RACE reads into MiXCR, producing one record per CDR3 protein. The sample has nearly 350,000 distinct CDR3 sequences; 8.1% are singletons. Per the germline V gene, CDR1 is MGHRA and CDR2 is YSYEKL. Trimming cost V 1 base and J 4 bases; bases outside gene matches: 26. This CDR3 contains 23 residues. This chain connects TRBV4-1 to TRBJ1-5, with 9 bases identical to TRBD1. The clonotype originates from a man aged 18 to 35 who received the YFV17D yellow fever vaccine. The sequenced sample was PBMCs, obtained around 45 days after the first yellow fever vaccination. In DNA form, the CDR3 reads TGCGCCAGCAGCCAAGGGCCTTACCCGATAGTGGGGGATCCGGGACAGGGTAATCAGCCCCAGCATTTT. It codes for CASSQGPYPIVGDPGQGNQPQHF.